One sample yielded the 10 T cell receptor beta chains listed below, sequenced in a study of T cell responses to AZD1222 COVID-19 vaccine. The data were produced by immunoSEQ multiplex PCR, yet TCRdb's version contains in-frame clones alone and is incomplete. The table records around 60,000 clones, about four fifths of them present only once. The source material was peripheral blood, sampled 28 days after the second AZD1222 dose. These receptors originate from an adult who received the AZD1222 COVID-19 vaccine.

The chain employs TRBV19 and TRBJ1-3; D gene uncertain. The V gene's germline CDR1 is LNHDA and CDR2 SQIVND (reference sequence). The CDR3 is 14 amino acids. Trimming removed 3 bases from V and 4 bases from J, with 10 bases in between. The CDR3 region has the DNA TGTGCCAGTAGTATGGGGATTCCCGGAAACACCATATATTTT. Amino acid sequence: CASSMGIPGNTIYF.

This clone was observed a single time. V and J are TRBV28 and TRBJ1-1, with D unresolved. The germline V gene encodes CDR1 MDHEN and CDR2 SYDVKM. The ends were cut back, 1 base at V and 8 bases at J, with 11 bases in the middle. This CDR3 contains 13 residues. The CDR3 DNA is TGTGCCAGCAGTTTATCTGGGCGGAAGGAAGCTTTCTTT. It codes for CASSLSGRKEAFF.

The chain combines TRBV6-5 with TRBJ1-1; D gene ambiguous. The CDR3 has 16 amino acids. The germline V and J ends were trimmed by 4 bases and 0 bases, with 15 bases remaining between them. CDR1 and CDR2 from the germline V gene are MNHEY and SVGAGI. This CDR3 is CASSSLSWALNTEAFF. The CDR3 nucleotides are TGTGCCAGCAGTTCGCTGAGTTGGGCCTTGAACACTGAAGCTTTCTTT.

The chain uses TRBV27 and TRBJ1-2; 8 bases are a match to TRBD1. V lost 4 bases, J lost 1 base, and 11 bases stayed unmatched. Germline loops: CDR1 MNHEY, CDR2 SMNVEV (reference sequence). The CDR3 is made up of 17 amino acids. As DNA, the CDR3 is TGTGCCAGCAGTTCCACCTCGACAGGGGCAGATAACTATGGCTACACCTTC. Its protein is CASSSTSTGADNYGYTF.

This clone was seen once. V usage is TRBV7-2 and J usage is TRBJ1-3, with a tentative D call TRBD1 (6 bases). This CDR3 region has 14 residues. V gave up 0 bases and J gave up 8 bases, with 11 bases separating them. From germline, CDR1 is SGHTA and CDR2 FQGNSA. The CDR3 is CASSLAPGVDTIYF. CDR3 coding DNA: TGTGCCAGCAGCTTAGCGCCAGGGGTAGACACCATATATTTT.

CDR3 nucleotide sequence: TGTGCCAGCAGCCAACTAGCCCGGCCACAGTACAATGAGCAGTTCTTC. This encodes CASSQLARPQYNEQFF. The chain uses TRBV14 and TRBJ2-1; tentative D call: TRBD2 (5 bases). The length of the CDR3 is 16 residues. The V end lost 2 bases, the J end lost 4 bases, and 15 bases lay between the germline ends. Germline CDR1 reads SGHDN; CDR2 reads FVKESK.

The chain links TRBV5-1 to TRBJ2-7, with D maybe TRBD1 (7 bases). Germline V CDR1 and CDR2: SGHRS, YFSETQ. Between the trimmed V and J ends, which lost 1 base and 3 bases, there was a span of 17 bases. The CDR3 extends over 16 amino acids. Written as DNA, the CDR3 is TGCGCCAGCAGCTTGAGTGCGGGACAGCCAAACTACGAGCAGTACTTC. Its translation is CASSLSAGQPNYEQYF.

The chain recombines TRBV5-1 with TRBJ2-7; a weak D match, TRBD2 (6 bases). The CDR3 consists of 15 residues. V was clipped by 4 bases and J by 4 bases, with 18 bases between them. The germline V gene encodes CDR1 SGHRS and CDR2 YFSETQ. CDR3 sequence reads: CASSPSGGGTYEQYF. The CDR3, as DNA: TGCGCCAGCAGCCCCTCGGGCGGCGGGACTTACGAGCAGTACTTC.

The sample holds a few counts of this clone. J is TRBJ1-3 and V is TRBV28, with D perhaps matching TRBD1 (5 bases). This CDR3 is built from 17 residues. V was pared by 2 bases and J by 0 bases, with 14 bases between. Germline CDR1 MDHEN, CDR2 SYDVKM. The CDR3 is CASSLRDGATSGNTIYF. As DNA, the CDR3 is TGTGCCAGCAGTTTAAGGGATGGGGCGACCTCTGGAAACACCATATATTTT.

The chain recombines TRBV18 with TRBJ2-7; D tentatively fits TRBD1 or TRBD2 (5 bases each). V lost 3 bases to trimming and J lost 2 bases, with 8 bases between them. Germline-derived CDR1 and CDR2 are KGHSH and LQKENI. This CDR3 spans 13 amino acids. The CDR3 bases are TGTGCCAGCTCACCCGGGGCCCCCTACGAGCAGTACTTC. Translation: CASSPGAPYEQYF.